The present T cell receptor beta chain was sequenced within a study of CD8+ T cells in alopecia areata. The study's findings and limits: With tofacitinib ongoing, many expanded lesional clones persisted in both scalp and blood.

Treatment in this sample: oral pan-JAK inhibitor, 5-10 mg twice daily. The CDR3 runs 16 residues. Germline CDR1 reads SQVTM; CDR2 reads ANQGSEA. V gave up 0 bases and J gave up 8 bases; unmatched junction bases: 11. As regards this clone: Its cognate antigen is unknown.

RNA extraction and reverse transcription yielded cDNA as sequencing template. Data came from immunoSEQ multiplex PCR; TCRdb stores just in-frame clones and leaves some out. Among over 60,000 clones listed, roughly 46% were seen once. The receptor was derived from a human donor with alopecia areata. The material was CD8+ T cells sorted from blood, obtained at roughly week 36, from a patient treated with tofacitinib. The rearrangement links TRBV29-1 to TRBJ2-3, with 10 bases lining up with TRBD2. The CDR3 nucleotides read TGCAGCGTTGAAGAGGCCGCTAGCGGGAGATCTCGTACGCAGTATTTT. As protein: CSVEEAASGRSRTQYF.